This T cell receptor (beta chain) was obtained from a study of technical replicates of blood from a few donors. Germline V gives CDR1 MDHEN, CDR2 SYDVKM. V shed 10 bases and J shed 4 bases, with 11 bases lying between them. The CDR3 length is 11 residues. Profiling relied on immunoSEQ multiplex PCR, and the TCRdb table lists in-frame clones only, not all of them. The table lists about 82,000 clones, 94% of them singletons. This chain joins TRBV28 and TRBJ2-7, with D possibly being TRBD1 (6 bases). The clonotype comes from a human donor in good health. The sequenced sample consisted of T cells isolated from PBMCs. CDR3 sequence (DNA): TGTGCCACCGAAGACAGGTACGAGCAGTACTTC. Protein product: CATEDRYEQYF.